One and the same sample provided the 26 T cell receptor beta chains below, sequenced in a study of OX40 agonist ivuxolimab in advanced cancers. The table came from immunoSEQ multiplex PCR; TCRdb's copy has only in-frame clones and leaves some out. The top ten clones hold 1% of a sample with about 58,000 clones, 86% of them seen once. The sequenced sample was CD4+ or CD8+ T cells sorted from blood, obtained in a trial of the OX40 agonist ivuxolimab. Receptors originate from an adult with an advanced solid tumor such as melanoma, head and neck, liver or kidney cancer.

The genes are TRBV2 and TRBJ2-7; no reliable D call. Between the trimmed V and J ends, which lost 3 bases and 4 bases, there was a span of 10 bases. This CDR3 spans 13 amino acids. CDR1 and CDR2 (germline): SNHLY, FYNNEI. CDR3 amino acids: CASSDSRRYEQYF. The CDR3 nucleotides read TGTGCCAGCAGTGACAGTCGTAGGTACGAGCAGTACTTC.

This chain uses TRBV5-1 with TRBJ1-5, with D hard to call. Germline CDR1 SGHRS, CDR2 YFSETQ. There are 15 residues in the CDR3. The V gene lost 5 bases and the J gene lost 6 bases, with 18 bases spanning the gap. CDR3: CASRLGYGSAQPQHF. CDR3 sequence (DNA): TGCGCCAGCAGACTTGGATACGGGTCAGCTCAGCCCCAGCATTTT. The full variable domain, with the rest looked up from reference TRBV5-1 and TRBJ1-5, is KAGVTQTPRYLIKTRGQQVTLSCSPISGHRSVSWYQQTPGQGLQFLFEYFSETQRNKGNFPGRFSGRQFSNSRSEMNVSTLELGDSALYLCASRLGYGSAQPQHFGDGTRLSIL.

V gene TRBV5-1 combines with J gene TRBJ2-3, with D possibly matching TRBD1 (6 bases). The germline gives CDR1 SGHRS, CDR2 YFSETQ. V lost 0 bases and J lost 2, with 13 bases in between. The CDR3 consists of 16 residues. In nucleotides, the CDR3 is TGCGCCAGCAGCTTGGATGCCAGGGGCCCCACAGATACGCAGTATTTT. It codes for CASSLDARGPTDTQYF.

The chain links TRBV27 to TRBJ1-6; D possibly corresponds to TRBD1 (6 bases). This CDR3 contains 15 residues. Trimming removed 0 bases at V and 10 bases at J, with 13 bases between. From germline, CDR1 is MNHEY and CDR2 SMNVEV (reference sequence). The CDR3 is CASSLSWQGISPLHF. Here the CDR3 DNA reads TGTGCCAGCAGTTTATCGTGGCAGGGGATCTCACCCCTCCACTTT.

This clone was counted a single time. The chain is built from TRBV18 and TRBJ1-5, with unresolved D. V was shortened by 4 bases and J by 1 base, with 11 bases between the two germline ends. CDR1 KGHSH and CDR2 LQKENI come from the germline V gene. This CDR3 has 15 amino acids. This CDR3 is CASSQLIGSNQPQHF. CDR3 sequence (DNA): TGTGCCAGCTCACAGCTTATTGGGAGCAATCAGCCCCAGCATTTT. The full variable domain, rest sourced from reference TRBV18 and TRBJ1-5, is NAGVMQNPRHLVRRRGQEARLRCSPMKGHSHVYWYRQLPEEGLKFMVYLQKENIIDESGMPKERFSAEFPKEGPSILRIQQVVRGDSAAYFCASSQLIGSNQPQHFGDGTRLSIL.

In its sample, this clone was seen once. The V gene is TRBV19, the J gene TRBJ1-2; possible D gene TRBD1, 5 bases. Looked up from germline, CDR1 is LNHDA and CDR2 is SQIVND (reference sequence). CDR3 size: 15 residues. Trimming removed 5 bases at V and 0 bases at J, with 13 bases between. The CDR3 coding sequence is TGTGCCAGTAGTGCCCCCAGGGATCCTAACTATGGCTACACCTTC. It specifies CASSAPRDPNYGYTF.

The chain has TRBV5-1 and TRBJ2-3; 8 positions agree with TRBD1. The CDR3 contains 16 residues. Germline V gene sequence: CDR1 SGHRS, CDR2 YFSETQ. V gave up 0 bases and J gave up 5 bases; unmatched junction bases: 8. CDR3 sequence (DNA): TGCGCCAGCAGCTTGGGCGGACAGGGTGGTGGAGATACGCAGTATTTT. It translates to CASSLGGQGGGDTQYF.

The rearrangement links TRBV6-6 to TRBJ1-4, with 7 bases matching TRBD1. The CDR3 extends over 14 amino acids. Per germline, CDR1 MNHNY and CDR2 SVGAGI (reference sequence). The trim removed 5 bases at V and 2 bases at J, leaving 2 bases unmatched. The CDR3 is CASSRQGTNEKLFF. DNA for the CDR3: TGTGCCAGCAGTAGACAGGGCACTAATGAAAAACTGTTTTTT.

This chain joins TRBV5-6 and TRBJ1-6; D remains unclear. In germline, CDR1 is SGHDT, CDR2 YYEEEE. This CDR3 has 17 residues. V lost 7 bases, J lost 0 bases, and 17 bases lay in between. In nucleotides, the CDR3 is TGTGCCAGCGGCTCCAACCGGGAACGCTCCTATAATTCACCCCTCCACTTT. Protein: CASGSNRERSYNSPLHF. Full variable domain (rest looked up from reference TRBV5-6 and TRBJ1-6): DAGVTQSPTHLIKTRGQQVTLRCSPKSGHDTVSWYQQALGQGPQFIFQYYEEEERQRGNFPDRFSGHQFPNYSSELNVNALLLGDSALYLCASGSNRERSYNSPLHFGNGTRLTVT.

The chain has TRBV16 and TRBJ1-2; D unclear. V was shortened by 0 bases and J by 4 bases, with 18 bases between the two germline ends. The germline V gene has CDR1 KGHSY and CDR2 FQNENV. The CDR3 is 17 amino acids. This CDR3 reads CASSQSEMAGSPYGYTF. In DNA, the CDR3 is TGTGCCAGCAGCCAATCCGAGATGGCCGGGTCCCCCTATGGCTACACCTTC.

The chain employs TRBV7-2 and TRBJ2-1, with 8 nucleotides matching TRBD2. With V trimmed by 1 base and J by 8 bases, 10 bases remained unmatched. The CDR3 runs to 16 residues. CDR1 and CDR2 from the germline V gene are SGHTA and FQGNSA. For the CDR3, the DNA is TGTGCCAGCAGCTTAGATTCCGGCGGGGGGCTTGATGAGCAGTTCTTC. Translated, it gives CASSLDSGGGLDEQFF. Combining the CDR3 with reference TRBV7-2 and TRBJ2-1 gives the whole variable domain GAGVSQSPSNKVTEKGKDVELRCDPISGHTALYWYRQSLGQGLEFLIYFQGNSAPDKSGLPSDRFSAERTGGSVSTLTIQRTQQEDSAVYLCASSLDSGGGLDEQFFGPGTRLTVL.

The CDR3 is CAWSRRGNYNEQFF. DNA of the CDR3: TGTGCCTGGAGTAGGCGGGGGAACTACAATGAGCAGTTCTTC. V usage is TRBV30 and J usage is TRBJ2-1; 7 positions match TRBD2. J gave up 3 bases and V 2 bases, and 4 bases lay outside the gene matches. Germline CDR1 and CDR2: GTSNPN and SVGIG (reference sequence). The CDR3 runs to 14 residues.

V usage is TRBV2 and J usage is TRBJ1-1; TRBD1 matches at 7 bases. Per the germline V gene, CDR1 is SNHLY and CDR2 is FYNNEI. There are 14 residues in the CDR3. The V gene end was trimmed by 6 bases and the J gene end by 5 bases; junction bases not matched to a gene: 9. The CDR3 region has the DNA TGTGCCAGCAGGACAGGGTCCTGGGGAACTGAAGCTTTCTTT. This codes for CASRTGSWGTEAFF.

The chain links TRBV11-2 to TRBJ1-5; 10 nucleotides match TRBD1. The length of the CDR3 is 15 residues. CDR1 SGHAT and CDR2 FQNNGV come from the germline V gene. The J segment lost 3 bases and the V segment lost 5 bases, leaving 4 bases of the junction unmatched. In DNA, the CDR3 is TGTGCCAGCAGCCCGGACAGGGGGGACAATCAGCCCCAGCATTTT. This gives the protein CASSPDRGDNQPQHF.

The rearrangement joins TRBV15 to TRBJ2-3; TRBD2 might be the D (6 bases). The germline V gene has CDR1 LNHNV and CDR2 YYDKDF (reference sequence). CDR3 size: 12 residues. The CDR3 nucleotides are TGTGCGGCGGGGAATTTCCAAGATACGCAGTATTTT. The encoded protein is CAAGNFQDTQYF.

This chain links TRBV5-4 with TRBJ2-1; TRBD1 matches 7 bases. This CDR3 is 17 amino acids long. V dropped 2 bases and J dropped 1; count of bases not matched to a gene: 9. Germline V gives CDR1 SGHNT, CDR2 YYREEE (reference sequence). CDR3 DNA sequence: TGTGCCAGCAGCTTCCCCTCAGGGGGACGTTCCTACAATGAGCAGTTCTTC. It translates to CASSFPSGGRSYNEQFF.

Here the CDR3 DNA reads TGCGCCAGCAGCTTGTCACAGGGAGGGGACGAGCAGTACTTC. Protein product: CASSLSQGGDEQYF. This chain uses TRBV5-1 with TRBJ2-7; tentative D call: TRBD2 (7 bases). The germline V and J ends were trimmed by 1 base and 5 bases, with 13 bases remaining between them. CDR1 and CDR2 from the germline V gene are SGHRS and YFSETQ. The CDR3 consists of 14 residues.

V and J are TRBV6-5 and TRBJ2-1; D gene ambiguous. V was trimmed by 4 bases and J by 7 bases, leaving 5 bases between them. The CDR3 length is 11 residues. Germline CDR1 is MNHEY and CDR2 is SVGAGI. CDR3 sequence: CASSFLNEQFF. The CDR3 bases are TGTGCCAGCAGTTTTTTGAATGAGCAGTTCTTC.

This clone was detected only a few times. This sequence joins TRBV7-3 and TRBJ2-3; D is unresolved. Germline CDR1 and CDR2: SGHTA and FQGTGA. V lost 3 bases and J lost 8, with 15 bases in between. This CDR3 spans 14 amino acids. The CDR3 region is CASSFSSFGGTQYF. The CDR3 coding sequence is TGTGCCAGCAGCTTCTCCTCTTTTGGTGGTACGCAGTATTTT. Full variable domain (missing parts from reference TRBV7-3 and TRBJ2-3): GAGVSQTPSNKVTEKGKYVELRCDPISGHTALYWYRQSLGQGPEFLIYFQGTGAADDSGLPNDRFFAVRPEGSVSTLKIQRTERGDSAVYLCASSFSSFGGTQYFGPGTRLTVL.

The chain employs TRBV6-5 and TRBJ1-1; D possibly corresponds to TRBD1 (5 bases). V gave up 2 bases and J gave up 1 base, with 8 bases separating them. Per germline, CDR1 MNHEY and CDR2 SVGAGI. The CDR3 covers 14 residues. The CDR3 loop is CASSYIRGNTEAFF. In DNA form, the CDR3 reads TGTGCCAGCAGTTACATAAGGGGGAACACTGAAGCTTTCTTT.

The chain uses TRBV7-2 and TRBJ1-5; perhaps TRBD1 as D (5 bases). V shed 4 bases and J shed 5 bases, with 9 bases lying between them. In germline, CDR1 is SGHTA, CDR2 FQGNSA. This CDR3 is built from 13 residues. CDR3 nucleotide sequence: TGTGCCAGCAGCTCCAGGGCAGATCAGCCCCAGCATTTT. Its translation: CASSSRADQPQHF.

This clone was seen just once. CDR3 nucleotide sequence: TGTGCCAGTAGATCGGGACAGGGATTGGGATATGGCTACACCTTC. Its protein product is CASRSGQGLGYGYTF. The chain links TRBV19 to TRBJ1-2, with 9 bases matching TRBD1. V lost 6 bases to trimming and J lost 5 bases; unmatched junction nucleotides: 10. The germline CDR1 and CDR2 sequences are LNHDA and SQIVND (reference sequence). The CDR3 contains 15 residues.

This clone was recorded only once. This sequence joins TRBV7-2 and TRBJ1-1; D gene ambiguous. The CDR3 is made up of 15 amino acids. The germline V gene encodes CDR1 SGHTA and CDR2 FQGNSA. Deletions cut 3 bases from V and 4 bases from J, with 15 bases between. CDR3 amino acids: CASSLTRPGSTEAFF. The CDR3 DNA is TGTGCCAGCAGCTTGACTCGCCCCGGAAGCACTGAAGCTTTCTTT.

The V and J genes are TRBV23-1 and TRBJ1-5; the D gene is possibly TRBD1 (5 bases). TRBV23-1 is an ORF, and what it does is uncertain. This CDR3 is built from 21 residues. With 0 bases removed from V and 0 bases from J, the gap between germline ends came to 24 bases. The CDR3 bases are TGCGCCAGCAGTCAATCGCACGACAGAGACAAACGTCCTTATAGCAATCAGCCCCAGCATTTT. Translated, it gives CASSQSHDRDKRPYSNQPQHF.

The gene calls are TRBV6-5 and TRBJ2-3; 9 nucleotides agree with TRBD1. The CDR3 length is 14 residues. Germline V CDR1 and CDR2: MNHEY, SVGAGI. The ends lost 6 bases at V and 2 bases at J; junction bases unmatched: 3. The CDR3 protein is CASSWDRATDTQYF. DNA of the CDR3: TGTGCCAGCAGCTGGGACAGGGCCACAGATACGCAGTATTTT.

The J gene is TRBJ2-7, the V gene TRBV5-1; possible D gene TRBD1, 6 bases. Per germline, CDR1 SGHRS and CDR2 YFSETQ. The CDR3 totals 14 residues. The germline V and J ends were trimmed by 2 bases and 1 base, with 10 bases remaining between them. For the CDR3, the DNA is TGCGCCAGCAGCTTCCAGGGGATGTCCTACGAGCAGTACTTC. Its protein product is CASSFQGMSYEQYF. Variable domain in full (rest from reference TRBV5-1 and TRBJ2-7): KAGVTQTPRYLIKTRGQQVTLSCSPISGHRSVSWYQQTPGQGLQFLFEYFSETQRNKGNFPGRFSGRQFSNSRSEMNVSTLELGDSALYLCASSFQGMSYEQYFGPGTRLTVT.